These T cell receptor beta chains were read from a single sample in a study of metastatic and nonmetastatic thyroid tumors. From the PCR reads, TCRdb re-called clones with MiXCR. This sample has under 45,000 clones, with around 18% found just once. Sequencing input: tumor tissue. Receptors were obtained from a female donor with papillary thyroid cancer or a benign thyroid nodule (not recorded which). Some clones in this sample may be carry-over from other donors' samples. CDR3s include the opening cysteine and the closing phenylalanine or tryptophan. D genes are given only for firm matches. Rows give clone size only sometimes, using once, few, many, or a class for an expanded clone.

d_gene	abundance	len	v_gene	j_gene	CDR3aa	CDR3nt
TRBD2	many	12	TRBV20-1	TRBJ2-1	CSPASGYNEQFF	TGCAGTCCGGCTAGCGGTTACAATGAGCAGTTCTTC
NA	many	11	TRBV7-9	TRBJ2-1	CASSFYNEQFF	TGTGCCAGCAGCTTCTACAATGAGCAGTTCTTC
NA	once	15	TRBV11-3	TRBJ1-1	CASSLGGMGATEALF	TGTGCCAGCAGCTTAGGTGGGATGGGGGCAACTGAAGCTCTCTTT
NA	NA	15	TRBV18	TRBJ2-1	CASSRSGGTYNEQFF	TGTGCCAGCTCACGTTCAGGAGGGACCTACAATGAGCAGTTCTTC
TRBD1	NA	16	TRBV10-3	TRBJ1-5	CATKNRDRGRNQPQHF	TGTGCCACCAAGAACCGGGACAGGGGACGCAATCAGCCCCAGCATTTT
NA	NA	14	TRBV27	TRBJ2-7	CASSFGTSGYEQYF	TGTGCCAGCAGTTTTGGTACTAGTGGGTACGAGCAGTACTTC
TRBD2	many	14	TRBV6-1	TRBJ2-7	CASSGGLGPYEQYF	TGTGCCAGCAGTGGGGGACTAGGGCCCTACGAGCAGTACTTC
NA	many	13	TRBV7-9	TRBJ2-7	CASSLDLEYEQYF	TGTGCCAGCAGCTTAGACTTAGAGTACGAGCAGTACTTC
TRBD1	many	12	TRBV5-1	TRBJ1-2	CASSRTGDGYTF	TGCGCCAGCAGCAGGACAGGGGATGGCTACACCTTC
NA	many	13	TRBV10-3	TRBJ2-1	CAIRGAQGNEQFF	TGTGCCATCAGGGGGGCCCAGGGCAATGAGCAGTTCTTC
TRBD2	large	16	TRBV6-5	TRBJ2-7	CASSYSTSGSPYEQYF	TGTGCCAGCAGTTACTCTACTAGCGGGAGTCCCTACGAGCAGTACTTC
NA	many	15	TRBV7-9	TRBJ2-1	CASMRTGTPTYEQFF	TGTGCCAGCATGCGGACCGGGACCCCGACCTATGAGCAGTTCTTC
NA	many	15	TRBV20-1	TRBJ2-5	CSATSWPPAQETQYF	TGCAGTGCTACCTCCTGGCCCCCGGCGCAAGAGACCCAGTACTTC
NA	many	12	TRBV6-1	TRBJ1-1	CASSSMYTEAFF	TGTGCCAGCAGTTCCATGTACACTGAAGCTTTCTTT
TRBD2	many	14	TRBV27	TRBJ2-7	CASTTFGGAYEQYF	TGTGCCAGCACTACCTTCGGGGGGGCTTACGAGCAGTACTTC
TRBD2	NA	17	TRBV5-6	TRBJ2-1	CASSLYGTSELVNEQFF	TGTGCCAGCAGCTTGTATGGGACTAGCGAATTAGTCAATGAGCAGTTCTTC
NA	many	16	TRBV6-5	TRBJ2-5	CASSSPRQQYQETQYF	TGTGCCAGCAGTTCCCCGAGACAGCAGTACCAAGAGACCCAGTACTTC
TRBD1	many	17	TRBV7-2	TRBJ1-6	CASSTTGAGSYNSPLHF	TGTGCCAGCAGCACGACAGGGGCAGGGTCCTATAATTCACCCCTCCACTTT
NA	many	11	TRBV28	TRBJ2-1	CASSIRDEQFF	TGTGCCAGCAGCATTAGGGATGAGCAGTTCTTC
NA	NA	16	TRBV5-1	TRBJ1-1	CASSATGTGIDTEAFF	TGCGCCAGCAGCGCAACGGGAACAGGGATAGACACTGAAGCTTTCTTT
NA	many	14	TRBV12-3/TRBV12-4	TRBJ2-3	CASSLSGRGDTQYF	TGTGCCAGCAGTTTAAGCGGCCGAGGAGATACGCAGTATTTT
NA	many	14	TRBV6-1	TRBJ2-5	CASSRQEGQETQYF	TGTGCCAGCAGTCGACAGGAAGGCCAAGAGACCCAGTACTTC
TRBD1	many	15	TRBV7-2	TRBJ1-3	CASSPRDSSGNTIYF	TGTGCCAGCAGCCCACGGGACAGTTCTGGAAACACCATATATTTT
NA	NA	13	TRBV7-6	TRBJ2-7	CASSLRIGREQYF	TGTGCCAGCAGCTTGAGGATAGGGCGGGAGCAGTACTTC
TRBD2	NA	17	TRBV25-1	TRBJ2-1	CASTSFYRGGDYNEQFF	TGTGCCAGCACCTCGTTCTATCGGGGGGGAGACTACAATGAGCAGTTCTTC
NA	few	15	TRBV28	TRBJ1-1	CASSLYMDQNTEAFF	TGTGCCAGCAGTTTATATATGGATCAGAACACTGAAGCTTTCTTT
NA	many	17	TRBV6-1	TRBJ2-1	CASSDRVVVSSYNEQFF	TGTGCCAGCAGTGACAGGGTTGTTGTCTCATCGTACAATGAGCAGTTCTTC
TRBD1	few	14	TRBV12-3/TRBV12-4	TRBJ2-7	CASSRQGAYGEQYF	TGTGCCAGCAGCAGACAGGGGGCCTATGGAGAGCAGTACTTC
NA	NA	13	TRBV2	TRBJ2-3	CASRGQNTDTQYF	TGTGCCAGCAGAGGACAGAACACTGATACGCAGTATTTT
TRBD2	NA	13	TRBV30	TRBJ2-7	CAWEGLAGVEQYF	TGTGCCTGGGAGGGGCTAGCGGGAGTGGAGCAGTACTTC
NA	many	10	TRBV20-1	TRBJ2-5	CSALRETQYF	TGCAGTGCTCTCAGGGAGACCCAGTACTTC
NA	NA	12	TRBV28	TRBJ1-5	CATTGREQPQHF	TGTGCCACCACAGGGCGGGAACAGCCCCAGCATTTT
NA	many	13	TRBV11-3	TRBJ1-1	CASSLPRGLMAFF	TGTGCCAGCAGCTTACCTCGGGGATTGATGGCTTTCTTT
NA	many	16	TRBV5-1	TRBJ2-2	CASSFMGMRSTGELFF	TGCGCCAGCAGCTTCATGGGCATGAGGAGCACCGGGGAGCTGTTTTTT
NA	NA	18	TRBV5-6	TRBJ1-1	CASSPGVRRTEWNTEAFF	TGTGCCAGCAGTCCGGGGGTCAGGCGGACGGAATGGAACACTGAAGCTTTCTTT
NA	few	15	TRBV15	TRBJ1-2	CATSREYGPGYGYTF	TGTGCCACCAGCAGAGAATACGGGCCTGGCTATGGCTACACCTTC
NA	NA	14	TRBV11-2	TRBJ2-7	CASSQEGVSYEQYF	TGTGCCAGCAGCCAAGAGGGGGTCTCCTACGAGCAGTACTTC
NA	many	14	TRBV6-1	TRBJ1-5	CASSPSYSNQPQHF	TGTGCCAGCAGCCCCTCTTATAGCAATCAGCCCCAGCATTTT
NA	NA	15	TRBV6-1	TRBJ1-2	CASIGGPPTAYGYTF	TGTGCCAGCATCGGCGGGCCTCCAACTGCCTATGGCTACACCTTC